This T cell receptor (beta chain) originates from a study of T cell responses to AZD1222 COVID-19 vaccine. Study in general: Timing groups of about 4 and about 12 weeks for second doses were pooled.

About this clone: What it recognizes is unknown.

Trimming cost V 10 bases and J 0 bases, with 12 bases left between them. CDR3 length equals 13 residues. Germline V gives CDR1 MNHEY, CDR2 SVGAGI. Sequencing used immunoSEQ multiplex PCR; TCRdb keeps in-frame clones, though not all of them. Among 150,000 to 200,000 clones listed, roughly 94% were seen once. Study-wide findings and caveats: Reports indicate that nearly half of spike-specific TCRs are directed at unmutated variant regions. Donors were largely white British and mainly female; clonal diversity was possibly underestimated.

The starting material was peripheral blood, obtained on day 0 of AZD1222 vaccination. This TCR derives from an adult in good health. This chain links TRBV6-5 with TRBJ1-1; tentative D call: TRBD1 (6 bases). CDR3 DNA sequence: TGTGCCATGGGGCGGACAGTGAACACTGAAGCTTTCTTT. The encoded protein is CAMGRTVNTEAFF.